Below are 4 T cell receptor beta chains sequenced from a single sample in a study of blood T cell repertoires in COVID-19. Method: immunoSEQ multiplex PCR; TCRdb's copy keeps in-frame clones and lacks some. The sample carries 140,000 to 150,000 clones, 65% to 85% recorded once. Sample: peripheral blood. These receptors were collected from a man aged 60 to 69 with active or convalescent COVID-19.

This sequence joins TRBV27 and TRBJ2-3, with 13 bases that match TRBD2. J was trimmed by 8 bases and V by 2 bases; bases with no gene match: 10. The CDR3 has 17 residues. Germline loops: CDR1 MNHEY, CDR2 SMNVEV (reference sequence). The chain's CDR3 is CASSLGGGLAGEGTQYF. CDR3 in DNA: TGTGCCAGCAGTTTAGGCGGAGGACTAGCGGGAGAGGGTACGCAGTATTTT.

The chain is built from TRBV7-2 and TRBJ2-5; tentative D call: TRBD2 (6 bases). The CDR3 is 15 residues long. Trimming took off 1 base at V and 1 base at J, with 10 bases between the two ends. Looked up from germline, CDR1 is SGHTA and CDR2 is FQGNSA. CDR3 nucleotide sequence: TGTGCCAGCAGCTTAGGGGGAGGCCCCCAAGAGACCCAGTACTTC. This codes for CASSLGGGPQETQYF.

This clone was counted once. The chain recombines TRBV7-9 with TRBJ2-1, with 7 bases identical to TRBD1. CDR1 is SEHNR and CDR2 is FQNEAQ in the germline V gene (reference sequence). There are 13 residues in the CDR3. J was trimmed by 5 bases and V by 4 bases; bases with no gene match: 2. CDR3 residues: CASSYTGDNEQFF. The DNA of the CDR3 is TGTGCCAGCAGCTATACAGGGGACAATGAGCAGTTCTTC.

CDR3 in amino acids: CASSPGTAANYGYTF. The CDR3 DNA reads as TGTGCCAGCTCCCCGGGGACAGCGGCTAACTATGGCTACACCTTC. The chain is built from TRBV18 and TRBJ1-2, with 7 bases fitting TRBD1. The CDR3 has 15 residues. The V gene end was trimmed by 6 bases and the J gene end by 0 bases; junction bases not matched to a gene: 7. Germline assignment: CDR1 KGHSH and CDR2 LQKENI.